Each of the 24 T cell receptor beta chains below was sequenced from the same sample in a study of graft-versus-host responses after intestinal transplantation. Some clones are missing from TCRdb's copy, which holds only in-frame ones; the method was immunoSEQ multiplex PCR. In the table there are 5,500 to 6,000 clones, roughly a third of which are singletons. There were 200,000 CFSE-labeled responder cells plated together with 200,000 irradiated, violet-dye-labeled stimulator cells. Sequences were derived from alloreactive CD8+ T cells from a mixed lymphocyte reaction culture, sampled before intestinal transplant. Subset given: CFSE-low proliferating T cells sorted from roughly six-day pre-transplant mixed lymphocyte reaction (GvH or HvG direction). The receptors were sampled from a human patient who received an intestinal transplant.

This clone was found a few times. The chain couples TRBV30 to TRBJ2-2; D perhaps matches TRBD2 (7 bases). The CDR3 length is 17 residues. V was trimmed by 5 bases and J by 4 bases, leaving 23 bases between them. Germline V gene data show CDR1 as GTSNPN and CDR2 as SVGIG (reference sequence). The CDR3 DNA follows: TGTGCCTGGGGGGGGGAACTGTGGTCCAGGGGCACCGGGGAGCTGTTTTTT. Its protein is CAWGGELWSRGTGELFF.

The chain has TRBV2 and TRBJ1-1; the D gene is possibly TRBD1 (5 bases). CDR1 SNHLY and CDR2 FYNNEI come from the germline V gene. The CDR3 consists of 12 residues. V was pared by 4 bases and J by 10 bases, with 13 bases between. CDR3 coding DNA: TGTGCCAGCAGTGGCCCCCCTGGGGCAGCTTTCTTT. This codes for CASSGPPGAAFF.

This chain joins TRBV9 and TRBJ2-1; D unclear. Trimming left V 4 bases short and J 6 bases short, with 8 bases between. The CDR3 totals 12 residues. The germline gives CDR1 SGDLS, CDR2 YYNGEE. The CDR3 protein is CASSPTVNEQFF. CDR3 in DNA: TGTGCCAGCAGCCCAACAGTCAATGAGCAGTTCTTC.

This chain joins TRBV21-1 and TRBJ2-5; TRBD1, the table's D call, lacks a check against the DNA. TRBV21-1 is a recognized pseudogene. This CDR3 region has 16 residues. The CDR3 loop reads CASSKGQFLNQETQYF. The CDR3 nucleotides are TGTGCCAGCAGCAAGGGACAGTTCTTGAATCAAGAGACCCAGTACTTC.

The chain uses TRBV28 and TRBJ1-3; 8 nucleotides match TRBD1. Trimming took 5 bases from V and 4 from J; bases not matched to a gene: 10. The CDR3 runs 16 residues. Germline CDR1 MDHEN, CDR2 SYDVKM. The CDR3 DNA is TGTGCCAGCAGTCCCTTGGACAGGGAGGAAGGAAACACCATATATTTT. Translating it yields CASSPLDREEGNTIYF.

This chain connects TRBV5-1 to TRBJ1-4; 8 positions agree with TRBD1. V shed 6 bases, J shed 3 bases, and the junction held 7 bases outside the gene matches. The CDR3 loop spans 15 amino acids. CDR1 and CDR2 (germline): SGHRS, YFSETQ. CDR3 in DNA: TGCGCCAGCAACTTTTTGGGACAGGCTAATGAAAAACTGTTTTTT. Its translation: CASNFLGQANEKLFF.

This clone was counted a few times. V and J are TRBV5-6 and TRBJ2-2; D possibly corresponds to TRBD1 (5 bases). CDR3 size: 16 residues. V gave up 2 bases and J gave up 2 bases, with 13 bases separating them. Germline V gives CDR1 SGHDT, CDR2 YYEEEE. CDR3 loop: CASSFLNRINTGELFF. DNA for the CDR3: TGTGCCAGCAGCTTTTTAAACAGGATAAACACCGGGGAGCTGTTTTTT. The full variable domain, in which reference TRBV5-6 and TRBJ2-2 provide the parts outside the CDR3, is DAGVTQSPTHLIKTRGQQVTLRCSPKSGHDTVSWYQQALGQGPQFIFQYYEEEERQRGNFPDRFSGHQFPNYSSELNVNALLLGDSALYLCASSFLNRINTGELFFGEGSRLTVL.

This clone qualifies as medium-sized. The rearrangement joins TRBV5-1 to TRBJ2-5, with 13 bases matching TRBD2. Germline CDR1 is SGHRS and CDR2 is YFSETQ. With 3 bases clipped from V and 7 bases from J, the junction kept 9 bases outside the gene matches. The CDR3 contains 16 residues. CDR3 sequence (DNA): TGCGCCAGCAGCTCAACCGGGACTAGCGGGATGGGGACCCAGTACTTC. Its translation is CASSSTGTSGMGTQYF. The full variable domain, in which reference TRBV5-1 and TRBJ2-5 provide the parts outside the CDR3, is KAGVTQTPRYLIKTRGQQVTLSCSPISGHRSVSWYQQTPGQGLQFLFEYFSETQRNKGNFPGRFSGRQFSNSRSEMNVSTLELGDSALYLCASSSTGTSGMGTQYFGPGTRLLVL.

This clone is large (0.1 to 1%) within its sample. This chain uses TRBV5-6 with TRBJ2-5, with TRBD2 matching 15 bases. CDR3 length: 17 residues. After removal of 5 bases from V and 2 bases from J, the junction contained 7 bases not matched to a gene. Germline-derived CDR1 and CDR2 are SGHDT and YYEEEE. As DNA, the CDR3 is TGTGCCAGCAGTCCCGGGACTAGCGGGAGGATACAAGAGACCCAGTACTTC. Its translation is CASSPGTSGRIQETQYF. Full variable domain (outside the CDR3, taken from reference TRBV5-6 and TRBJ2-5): DAGVTQSPTHLIKTRGQQVTLRCSPKSGHDTVSWYQQALGQGPQFIFQYYEEEERQRGNFPDRFSGHQFPNYSSELNVNALLLGDSALYLCASSPGTSGRIQETQYFGPGTRLLVL.

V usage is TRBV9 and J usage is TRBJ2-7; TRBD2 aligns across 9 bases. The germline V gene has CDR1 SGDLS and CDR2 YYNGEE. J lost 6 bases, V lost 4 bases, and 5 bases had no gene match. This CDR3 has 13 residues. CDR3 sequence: CASSISGGGEQYF. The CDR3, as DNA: TGTGCCAGCAGCATTAGCGGGGGTGGCGAGCAGTACTTC.

CDR3 DNA: TGTGCCAGCAGTTTCCTCTTCCAAATTCAGGGCCCAAAGACCCAGTACTTC. Residues: CASSFLFQIQGPKTQYF. The chain links TRBV28 to TRBJ2-5; a weak D match, TRBD1 (5 bases). The germline V gene has CDR1 MDHEN and CDR2 SYDVKM. The CDR3 contains 17 residues. The V and J ends lost 3 bases and 6 bases respectively, with 23 bases between them.

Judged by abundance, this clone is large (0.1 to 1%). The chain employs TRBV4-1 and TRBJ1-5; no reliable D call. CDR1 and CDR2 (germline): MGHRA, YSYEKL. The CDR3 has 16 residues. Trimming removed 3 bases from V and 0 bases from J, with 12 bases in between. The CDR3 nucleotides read TGCGCCAGCAGCCAGGAGCCGGGATTTAGCAATCAGCCCCAGCATTTT. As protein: CASSQEPGFSNQPQHF.

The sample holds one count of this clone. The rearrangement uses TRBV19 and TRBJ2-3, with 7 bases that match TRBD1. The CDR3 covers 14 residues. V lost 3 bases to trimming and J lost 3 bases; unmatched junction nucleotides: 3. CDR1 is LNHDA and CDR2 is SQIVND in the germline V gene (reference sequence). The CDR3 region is CASSIDRATDTQYF. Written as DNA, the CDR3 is TGTGCCAGTAGTATTGACAGGGCGACAGATACGCAGTATTTT. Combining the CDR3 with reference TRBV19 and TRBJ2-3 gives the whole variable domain DGGITQSPKYLFRKEGQNVTLSCEQNLNHDAMYWYRQDPGQGLRLIYYSQIVNDFQKGDIAEGYSVSREKKESFPLTVTSAQKNPTAFYLCASSIDRATDTQYFGPGTRLTVL.

The CDR3: CASSIGAGDYYEQYF. The CDR3 nucleotides are TGTGCCAGTAGTATAGGAGCGGGGGACTACTACGAGCAGTACTTC. The chain joins TRBV19 to TRBJ2-7; 8 bases are shared with TRBD2. Looked up from germline, CDR1 is LNHDA and CDR2 is SQIVND (reference sequence). The CDR3 extends over 15 amino acids. The V segment lost 1 base and the J segment 3 bases; nucleotides outside the gene matches: 5.

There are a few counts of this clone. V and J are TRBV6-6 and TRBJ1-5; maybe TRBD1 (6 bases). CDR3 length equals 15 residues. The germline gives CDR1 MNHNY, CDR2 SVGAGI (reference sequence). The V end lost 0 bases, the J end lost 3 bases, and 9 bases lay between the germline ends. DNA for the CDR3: TGTGCCAGCAGTTACTCTGGACAGAACAATCAGCCCCAGCATTTT. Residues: CASSYSGQNNQPQHF.

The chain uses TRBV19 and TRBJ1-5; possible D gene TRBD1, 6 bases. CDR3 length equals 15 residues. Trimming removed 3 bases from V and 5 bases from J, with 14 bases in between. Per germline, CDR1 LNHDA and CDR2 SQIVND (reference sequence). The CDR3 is CASSISDSDYQPQHF. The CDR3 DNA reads TGTGCCAGTAGTATCTCGGACAGCGATTATCAGCCCCAGCATTTT.

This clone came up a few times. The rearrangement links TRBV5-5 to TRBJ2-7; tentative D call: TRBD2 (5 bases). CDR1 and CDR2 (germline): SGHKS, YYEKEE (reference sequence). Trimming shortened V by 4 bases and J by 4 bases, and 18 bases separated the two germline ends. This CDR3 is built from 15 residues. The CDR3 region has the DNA TGTGCCAGCAGCCAAGGACGGGGTACGTTGTACGAGCAGTACTTC. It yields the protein CASSQGRGTLYEQYF.

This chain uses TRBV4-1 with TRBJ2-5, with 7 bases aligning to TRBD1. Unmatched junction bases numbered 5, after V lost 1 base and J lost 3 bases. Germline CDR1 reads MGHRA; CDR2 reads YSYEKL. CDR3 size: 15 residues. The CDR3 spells CASSQGRGLKETQYF. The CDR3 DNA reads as TGCGCCAGCAGCCAAGGAAGGGGGCTGAAAGAGACCCAGTACTTC.

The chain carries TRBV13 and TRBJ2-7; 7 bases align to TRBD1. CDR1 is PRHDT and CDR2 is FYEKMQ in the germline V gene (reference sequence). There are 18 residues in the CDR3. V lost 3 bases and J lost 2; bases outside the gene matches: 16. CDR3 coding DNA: TGTGCCAGCAGCTTCCGGGACAGCCTAACCGTAAACCCCTACGAGCAGTACTTC. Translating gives CASSFRDSLTVNPYEQYF.

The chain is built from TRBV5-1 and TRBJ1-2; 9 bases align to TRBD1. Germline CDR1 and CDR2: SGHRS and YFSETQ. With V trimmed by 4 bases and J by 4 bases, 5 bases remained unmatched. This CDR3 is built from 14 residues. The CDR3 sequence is CASSTSTGGYGYTF. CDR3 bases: TGCGCCAGCAGCACGTCGACAGGGGGCTATGGCTACACCTTC.

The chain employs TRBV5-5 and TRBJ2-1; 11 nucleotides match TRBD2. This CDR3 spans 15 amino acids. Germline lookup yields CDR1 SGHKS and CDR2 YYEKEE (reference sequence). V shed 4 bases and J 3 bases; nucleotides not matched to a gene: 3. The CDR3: CASSRLAGSYNEQFF. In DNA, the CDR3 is TGTGCCAGCAGCCGACTAGCGGGGAGCTACAATGAGCAGTTCTTC.

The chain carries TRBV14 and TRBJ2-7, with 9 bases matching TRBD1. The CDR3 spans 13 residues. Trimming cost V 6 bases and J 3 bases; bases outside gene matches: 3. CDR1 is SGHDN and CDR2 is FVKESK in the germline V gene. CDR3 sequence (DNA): TGTGCCAGCAGGGGGACAGGGCTCTACGAGCAGTACTTC. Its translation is CASRGTGLYEQYF.

This chain's CDR3 is CASSFYPYEQYF. The CDR3 region has the DNA TGTGCCAGCAGTTTCTATCCCTACGAGCAGTACTTC. The chain joins TRBV28 to TRBJ2-7; D not resolved. The CDR3 is 12 amino acids. Trimming took off 3 bases at V and 2 bases at J, with 5 bases between the two ends. Per germline, CDR1 MDHEN and CDR2 SYDVKM. Combining the CDR3 with reference TRBV28 and TRBJ2-7 gives the whole variable domain DVKVTQSSRYLVKRTGEKVFLECVQDMDHENMFWYRQDPGLGLRLIYFSYDVKMKEKGDIPEGYSVSREKKERFSLILESASTNQTSMYLCASSFYPYEQYFGPGTRLTVT.

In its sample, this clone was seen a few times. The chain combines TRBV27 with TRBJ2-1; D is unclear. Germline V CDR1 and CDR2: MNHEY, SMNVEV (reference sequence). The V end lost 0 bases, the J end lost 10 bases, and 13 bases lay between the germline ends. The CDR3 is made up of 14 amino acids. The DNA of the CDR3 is TGTGCCAGCAGTTTATCGGTAGGCGGCGTGGAGCAGTTCTTC. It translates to CASSLSVGGVEQFF.